The T cell receptor beta chain under discussion was sequenced for a study of T-cell reconstitution after alpha-beta-depleted transplantation in children. Findings of the study overall: Most T-cell counts and diversity one year after the transplant came from T cells that were newly produced. Roughly two months post-transplant, alpha-beta T cells reportedly originated from several hundred graft clones that had expanded. Surviving recipient T cells and intrathymic progenitors accounted for some patients' high TCRbeta diversity at day 60.

Germline trimming cut 6 bases from V and 8 bases from J; bases unmatched to any gene: 9. The CDR3 loop spans 13 amino acids. Unique molecular identifiers were used to barcode this TCRbeta library. MiXCR, applied by TCRdb to the PCR reads, yields one record per CDR3 protein. Here the sample spans around 250,000 distinct CDR3 sequences, 6.5% to 9% being singletons. At least ten counts were recorded for this clonotype. The antigen is undetermined. The receptor's source is a male patient younger than 18 who had a stem cell transplant for acute lymphoblastic leukemia, so the T cells may come from the graft donor. The rearrangement links TRBV12-3 or TRBV12-4 to TRBJ1-2; 7 bases align to TRBD1. The sample here was PBMCs, mostly from graft donor cells, taken 180 days after TCRalphabeta/CD19-depleted stem cell transplant. The CDR3 DNA is TGTGCCAGCAGCGTTCGGGACAGCGGGGGCTACACCTTC. Its protein product is CASSVRDSGGYTF.